This T cell receptor beta chain appears in the sequencing data of a study of OX40 agonist ivuxolimab in advanced cancers. Across the study: Partial responses, seen in three patients, involved one hepatocellular carcinoma and two cutaneous melanomas.

For this clone: What it recognizes is unknown.

The method was immunoSEQ multiplex PCR; TCRdb's version includes in-frame clones alone and lacks a portion of them. The repertoire consists of roughly 86,000 clones, with 75% to 90% occurring once and the leading ten covering 6.5% to 9%. The germline gives CDR1 SGHRS, CDR2 YFSETQ. The CDR3 has 14 residues. V lost 2 bases to trimming and J lost 2 bases, with 8 bases between them. General observations from the study: Not determined was the antigen specificity of the expanded peripheral T cells. Blood T cells, both CD4+ and CD8+, expanded clonally by week 6 at 0.1 to 3.0 mg/kg.

This specimen consisted of CD4+ or CD8+ T cells sorted from blood, obtained in a trial of the OX40 agonist ivuxolimab. This rearrangement joins TRBV5-1 to TRBJ2-1; no reliable D call. This clonotype was sampled from an adult with an advanced solid tumor such as melanoma, head and neck, liver or kidney cancer. Here the CDR3 DNA reads TGCGCCAGCAGCTTCCGAGAGGCCTACAATGAGCAGTTCTTC. Translation: CASSFREAYNEQFF.